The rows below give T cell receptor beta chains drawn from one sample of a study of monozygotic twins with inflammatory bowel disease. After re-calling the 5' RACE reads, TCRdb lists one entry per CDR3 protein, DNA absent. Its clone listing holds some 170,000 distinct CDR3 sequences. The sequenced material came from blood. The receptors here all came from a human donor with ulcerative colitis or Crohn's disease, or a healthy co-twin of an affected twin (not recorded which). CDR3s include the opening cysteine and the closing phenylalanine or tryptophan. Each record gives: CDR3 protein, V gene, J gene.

CASSLEVLGAAAEAFF	TRBV5-1	TRBJ1-1
CSVGLAGNPSTDTQYF	TRBV29-1	TRBJ2-3
CASKGASYTDTQYF	TRBV27	TRBJ2-3
CASSLPKRGEETQYF	TRBV6-1	TRBJ2-5
CAISEIRFNSEAFF	TRBV10-3	TRBJ1-1
CASSLGVGLARITDTQYF	TRBV7-8	TRBJ2-3
CASVRDSNTDTQYF	TRBV10-2	TRBJ2-3
CSARDPLTSGRAYEQYF	TRBV20-1	TRBJ2-7
CAISGGDTEAFF	TRBV10-3	TRBJ1-1
CASSFEGQGQETQYF	TRBV7-6	TRBJ2-5
CASQGQIYGYTF	TRBV28	TRBJ1-2
CATPGTATGELFF	TRBV19	TRBJ2-2
CASRPTGLYTEAFF	TRBV12-3/TRBV12-4	TRBJ1-1
CASSVGPQQGAAYNEQFF	TRBV9	TRBJ2-1
CAISPGENTGELFF	TRBV10-3	TRBJ2-2
CASSLLPRYTDTQYF	TRBV5-1	TRBJ2-3
CASSATRNNEQFF	TRBV5-6	TRBJ2-1
CASSNGAALQETQYF	TRBV2	TRBJ2-5
CASSLVGPGELFF	TRBV5-1	TRBJ2-2
CSARDLPTSGGADEQFF	TRBV20-1	TRBJ2-1
CASSGRSDYGYTF	TRBV2	TRBJ1-2
CASSLDRGSYERYF	TRBV5-1	TRBJ2-7
CSARDLGKGRQPQHF	TRBV20-1	TRBJ1-5
CASKTGYEQYF	TRBV5-1	TRBJ2-7
CSARDAPYRYQETQYF	TRBV20-1	TRBJ2-5
CASSLEGMAGRRETQYF	TRBV11-2	TRBJ2-5
CASSLVVGQGPLNTEAFF	TRBV5-1	TRBJ1-1
CASSSRDRVYEQYF	TRBV11-2	TRBJ2-7
CASSGRGNTGELFF	TRBV9	TRBJ2-2
CASSQSGNTEAFF	TRBV5-1	TRBJ1-1
CASSVEPIHTEAFF	TRBV9	TRBJ1-1
CASSGGVKDLGAFF	TRBV7-9	TRBJ1-1